One sample yielded the 29 T cell receptor beta chains listed below, sequenced in a study of technical replicates of blood from a few donors. Profiled with immunoSEQ multiplex PCR; TCRdb holds only in-frame clones, not every one. Here the sample spans 100,000 or so clones, 95% being singletons. The sequenced material came from T cells isolated from PBMCs. These TCRs come from a human donor in good health.

The chain joins TRBV6-5 to TRBJ1-2, with D unclear. Germline values: CDR1 MNHEY, CDR2 SVGAGI. The CDR3 loop spans 16 amino acids. Trimming shortened V by 2 bases and J by 6 bases, and 19 bases separated the two germline ends. The DNA of the CDR3 is TGTGCCAGCAGTTACGTTTCAAGAGGGATTCACGATGGCTACACCTTC. It specifies CASSYVSRGIHDGYTF.

The V call is TRBV10-1, the J call TRBJ2-5; TRBD1 matches at 7 bases. Germline values: CDR1 WNHNN, CDR2 SYGVQD (reference sequence). This CDR3 spans 13 amino acids. J gave up 6 bases and V 4 bases, and 5 bases lay outside the gene matches. CDR3 region: CASSVTGAKTQYF. The CDR3 DNA follows: TGCGCCAGCAGTGTTACAGGGGCAAAGACCCAGTACTTC.

V is TRBV7-6 and J is TRBJ1-1; 7 nucleotides align to TRBD1. Germline assignment: CDR1 SGHVS and CDR2 FNYEAQ. The V gene end was trimmed by 2 bases and the J gene end by 4 bases; junction bases not matched to a gene: 13. The CDR3 consists of 17 residues. CDR3 sequence reads: CASSLRGGQARGTEAFF. DNA of the CDR3: TGTGCCAGCAGCTTACGAGGGGGCCAGGCTAGGGGCACTGAAGCTTTCTTT.

The chain uses TRBV25-1 and TRBJ2-5; tentative D call: TRBD1 (6 bases). The CDR3 contains 14 residues. Germline V gene lookup returns CDR1 MGHDK and CDR2 SYGVNS. Trimming took 3 bases from V and 2 from J, leaving 10 bases between them. The CDR3 DNA reads TGTGCCAGCAGTGATCCAGGGGTTCAAGAGACCCAGTACTTC. Encoded protein: CASSDPGVQETQYF.

The J gene is TRBJ1-4, the V gene TRBV7-8; TRBD1 agrees at 7 bases. The V gene's germline CDR1 is SGHVS and CDR2 FQNEAQ. J gave up 8 bases and V 5 bases, and 14 bases lay outside the gene matches. The CDR3 is made up of 16 amino acids. CDR3 sequence (DNA): TGTGCCAGCAGCCTTATACAGGGGCAGGTTCAGGAAAAACTGTTTTTT. Its protein is CASSLIQGQVQEKLFF.

The V gene is TRBV19, the J gene TRBJ1-1; no clear D gene. Germline lookup yields CDR1 LNHDA and CDR2 SQIVND (reference sequence). Between the trimmed V and J ends, which lost 2 bases and 1 base, there was a span of 5 bases. This CDR3 contains 13 residues. This chain's CDR3 is CASSITGNTEAFF. CDR3 coding DNA: TGTGCCAGTAGTATAACGGGGAACACTGAAGCTTTCTTT.

This chain links TRBV5-1 with TRBJ2-3; D is possibly TRBD1 (6 bases). Trimming pared 5 bases from V and 1 base from J, leaving 11 bases between. Germline CDR1 reads SGHRS; CDR2 reads YFSETQ. CDR3 size: 14 residues. CDR3 DNA sequence: TGCGCCAGCAGGTCTGAGGGGGGCACAGATACGCAGTATTTT. This translates into CASRSEGGTDTQYF.

V and J are TRBV29-1 and TRBJ2-1; 15 bases fit TRBD2. V was pared by 6 bases and J by 3 bases, with 6 bases of the junction left unmatched. The CDR3 extends over 16 amino acids. Per germline, CDR1 SQVTM and CDR2 ANQGSEA. CDR3 sequence reads: CSVAGTSGGYYNEQFF. The CDR3 DNA reads as TGCAGCGTGGCCGGGACTAGCGGGGGGTACTACAATGAGCAGTTCTTC.

The chain couples TRBV6-1 to TRBJ1-2, with a possible D match to TRBD1 (5 bases). Per germline, CDR1 MNHNS and CDR2 SASEGT. This CDR3 contains 14 residues. V was trimmed by 4 bases and J by 4 bases, leaving 13 bases between them. CDR3 in amino acids: CASSGGPPGYGYTF. CDR3 DNA: TGTGCCAGCAGTGGGGGCCCTCCGGGCTATGGCTACACCTTC.

The chain couples TRBV19 to TRBJ1-2; TRBD1 agrees at 8 bases. CDR3 length: 15 residues. Unmatched junction bases numbered 16, after V lost 8 bases and J lost 8 bases. Looked up from germline, CDR1 is LNHDA and CDR2 is SQIVND (reference sequence). The CDR3 is CASELGTYRQGGYTF. The CDR3 DNA reads TGTGCCAGTGAACTTGGGACCTATCGACAGGGGGGCTACACCTTC.

This clone was counted once. V and J are TRBV12-5 and TRBJ1-3; D is perhaps TRBD1 (5 bases). The CDR3 is made up of 20 amino acids. V lost 1 base, J lost 4 bases, and 26 bases lay in between. From germline, CDR1 is LGHNT and CDR2 FRNRAP. DNA of the CDR3: TGTGCTAGTGGTTTGGGACTGGGGGGAACTAAAGGGTTTTCGGGAAACACCATATATTTT. Translation: CASGLGLGGTKGFSGNTIYF.

The chain joins TRBV19 to TRBJ2-7, with TRBD2 matching 11 bases. The ends lost 9 bases at V and 2 bases at J; junction bases unmatched: 6. Germline V gene lookup returns CDR1 LNHDA and CDR2 SQIVND (reference sequence). The CDR3 consists of 14 residues. The CDR3 DNA is TGTGCCAGCAATAGCGGGAGGGGTCCCTACGAGCAGTACTTC. It yields the protein CASNSGRGPYEQYF.

The genes are TRBV28 and TRBJ2-3; TRBD1 matches 9 bases. Germline V gene lookup returns CDR1 MDHEN and CDR2 SYDVKM. V gave up 10 bases and J gave up 0 bases; unmatched junction bases: 17. The CDR3 has 18 residues. The CDR3 loop is CAILPGDRVTYSTDTQYF. For the CDR3, the DNA is TGTGCCATTCTCCCGGGGGACAGGGTGACTTATAGCACAGATACGCAGTATTTT. Filled out from reference TRBV28 and TRBJ2-3, the complete variable domain reads DVKVTQSSRYLVKRTGEKVFLECVQDMDHENMFWYRQDPGLGLRLIYFSYDVKMKEKGDIPEGYSVSREKKERFSLILESASTNQTSMYLCAILPGDRVTYSTDTQYFGPGTRLTVL.

V gene TRBV25-1 combines with J gene TRBJ2-5; 9 bases match TRBD1. There are 15 residues in the CDR3. With V trimmed by 5 bases and J by 4 bases, 8 bases remained unmatched. The germline V gene has CDR1 MGHDK and CDR2 SYGVNS. Here the CDR3 reads CASSPGQGWSETQYF. CDR3 nucleotide sequence: TGTGCCAGCAGTCCGGGACAGGGATGGTCAGAGACCCAGTACTTC. Complete variable domain (other parts from reference TRBV25-1 and TRBJ2-5): EADIYQTPRYLVIGTGKKITLECSQTMGHDKMYWYQQDPGMELHLIHYSYGVNSTEKGDLSSESTVSRIRTEHFPLTLESARPSHTSQYLCASSPGQGWSETQYFGPGTRLLVL.

This clone was counted a single time. The chain uses TRBV10-2 and TRBJ2-1, with a possible D match to TRBD2 (5 bases). The CDR3 is made up of 16 amino acids. Germline V gene data show CDR1 as WSHSY and CDR2 as SAAADI. The V end lost 6 bases, the J end lost 5 bases, and 20 bases lay between the germline ends. The CDR3 sequence: CASSGSMRAMNNEQFF. The DNA of the CDR3 is TGCGCCAGCAGCGGCTCAATGAGGGCTATGAACAATGAGCAGTTCTTC.

V gene TRBV11-3 combines with J gene TRBJ2-5, with 13 bases aligning to TRBD2. V was pared by 5 bases and J by 2 bases, with 5 bases of the junction left unmatched. CDR3 length: 16 amino acids. The germline V gene has CDR1 SGHNT and CDR2 YENEEA. This CDR3 reads CASSQGLAGAQETQYF. The CDR3 nucleotides are TGTGCCAGCAGCCAAGGACTAGCGGGAGCACAAGAGACCCAGTACTTC.

V gene TRBV6-4 combines with J gene TRBJ2-3; TRBD2 matches at 10 bases. The CDR3 sequence is 14 residues long. J lost 4 bases, V lost 7 bases, and 5 bases had no gene match. CDR1 and CDR2 (germline): MRHNA, SNTAGT. The CDR3 loop reads CASKPSGSSDTQYF. DNA of the CDR3: TGTGCCAGCAAGCCTAGCGGGAGCTCAGATACGCAGTATTTT.

The rearrangement uses TRBV2 and TRBJ2-4; a weak D match, TRBD1 (6 bases). This CDR3 is built from 17 residues. V gave up 4 bases and J gave up 0 bases, with 16 bases separating them. In germline, CDR1 is SNHLY, CDR2 FYNNEI. CDR3 in DNA: TGTGCCAGCAGTGGGGTCCGGGACATCCTAGCCAAAAACATTCAGTACTTC. Its translation is CASSGVRDILAKNIQYF.

The V call is TRBV6-1, the J call TRBJ2-1, with 7 nucleotides matching TRBD1. V shed 1 base and J 0 bases; nucleotides not matched to a gene: 3. There are 16 residues in the CDR3. The germline V gene encodes CDR1 MNHNS and CDR2 SASEGT. The CDR3 protein is CASSEGTGASYNEQFF. In DNA form, the CDR3 reads TGTGCCAGCAGTGAAGGGACAGGAGCCTCCTACAATGAGCAGTTCTTC.

This chain connects TRBV19 to TRBJ2-5, with 7 nucleotides matching TRBD2. Germline CDR1 reads LNHDA; CDR2 reads SQIVND (reference sequence). Losses at the gene ends were 4 bases for V and 1 base for J; bases not matched to a gene: 9. This CDR3 is 16 amino acids long. CDR3 residues: CASSRRQAGIQETQYF. CDR3 DNA sequence: TGTGCCAGTAGTAGACGACAAGCGGGAATCCAAGAGACCCAGTACTTC.

The chain has TRBV27 and TRBJ1-1; possibly TRBD1 for D (6 bases). CDR1 MNHEY and CDR2 SMNVEV come from the germline V gene (reference sequence). This CDR3 has 16 amino acids. V shed 3 bases and J shed 2 bases, with 16 bases lying between them. CDR3: CASSLEVTGINTEAFF. CDR3 DNA sequence: TGTGCCAGCAGTTTGGAAGTGACAGGTATCAACACTGAAGCTTTCTTT.

The table lists this clone with a count of one. The V gene is TRBV29-1, the J gene TRBJ2-1; 7 bases align to TRBD2. V trimming: 6 bases; J trimming: 0 bases; junction bases outside the gene matches: 11. CDR3 length: 16 residues. Germline assignment: CDR1 SQVTM and CDR2 ANQGSEA. This chain's CDR3 is CSVGGGEGASYNEQFF. The CDR3 DNA is TGCAGCGTGGGGGGAGGGGAAGGGGCCTCCTACAATGAGCAGTTCTTC.

The chain uses TRBV2 and TRBJ2-1; 8 nucleotides agree with TRBD1. Trimming removed 1 base from V and 9 bases from J; junction bases left unmatched: 2. This CDR3 contains 13 residues. CDR1 is SNHLY, CDR2 FYNNEI, per germline. CDR3 amino acids: CASSEVDRGEQFF. Written as DNA, the CDR3 is TGTGCCAGCAGTGAAGTAGACAGGGGTGAGCAGTTCTTC.

This clone was counted between two and nine times. The chain joins TRBV7-2 to TRBJ2-7; 7 bases match TRBD2. The CDR3 contains 14 residues. Germline trimming cut 2 bases from V and 3 bases from J; bases unmatched to any gene: 4. Germline-derived CDR1 and CDR2 are SGHTA and FQGNSA. The CDR3 DNA follows: TGTGCCAGCAGCTTACCTAGCGGATACTACGAGCAGTACTTC. It codes for CASSLPSGYYEQYF.

The CDR3 is CASSQYRGTYEQYF. CDR3 DNA: TGTGCCAGCAGCCAATACAGGGGGACCTACGAGCAGTACTTC. The chain employs TRBV14 and TRBJ2-7, with 8 bases matching TRBD1. The V gene end was trimmed by 2 bases and the J gene end by 2 bases; junction bases not matched to a gene: 2. CDR1 SGHDN and CDR2 FVKESK come from the germline V gene. This CDR3 contains 14 residues.

This chain links TRBV11-2 with TRBJ1-5; D is possibly TRBD1 (6 bases). CDR3 length equals 16 residues. V shed 5 bases and J shed 6 bases, with 20 bases lying between them. CDR1 SGHAT and CDR2 FQNNGV come from the germline V gene. In DNA form, the CDR3 reads TGTGCCAGCAGCCAGCTACTCGAGGGGGTTGGTCAGCCCCAGCATTTT. It encodes CASSQLLEGVGQPQHF.

J is TRBJ1-1 and V is TRBV4-1, with 7 positions matching TRBD1. The germline V gene encodes CDR1 MGHRA and CDR2 YSYEKL. The CDR3 is made up of 14 amino acids. V shed 3 bases and J 1 base; nucleotides not matched to a gene: 2. This CDR3 is CASSQTGQNTEAFF. The CDR3 DNA reads TGCGCCAGCAGCCAGACAGGGCAGAACACTGAAGCTTTCTTT.

This clone was counted a single time. The chain carries TRBV28 and TRBJ1-1, with 8 bases aligning to TRBD1. Losses at the gene ends were 3 bases for V and 6 bases for J; bases not matched to a gene: 6. The CDR3 has 14 amino acids. Germline-derived CDR1 and CDR2 are MDHEN and SYDVKM. CDR3 bases: TGTGCCAGCAGTTTCTGGACAGGGAAGGCTGAAGCTTTCTTT. Its translation is CASSFWTGKAEAFF.

V usage is TRBV9 and J usage is TRBJ1-2; D gene ambiguous. CDR1 is SGDLS, CDR2 YYNGEE, per germline. The ends were cut back, 2 bases at V and 4 bases at J, with 15 bases in the middle. The CDR3 spans 15 residues. The chain's CDR3 is CASSVDPAGIYGYTF. CDR3 bases: TGTGCCAGCAGCGTTGACCCCGCGGGGATCTATGGCTACACCTTC.